The sequence of this T cell receptor beta chain was determined in a study of graft-versus-host responses after intestinal transplantation. Study-level information: Transplant recipients had multivisceral, liver-intestinal, or isolated intestinal grafts. Regarding the study as a whole: Patients who carried graft-donor T cell macrochimerism also had high graft-versus-host to host-versus-graft clonal ratios in their allografts. Early after transplant, HvG clones declined as circulating GvH clones peaked. GvH clones detected in recipient marrow included some appearing first in ileum or blood.

Sequenced by immunoSEQ multiplex PCR; TCRdb stores in-frame clones only, minus some. The sample includes 60,000 to 80,000 clones, 90% seen only once; the top ten take approximately 1.3%. This clone was picked up a small number of times. Its antigen is as yet unknown. The CDR3 runs to 13 residues. Per germline, CDR1 SEHNR and CDR2 FQNEAQ (reference sequence). The ends were cut back, 8 bases at V and 0 bases at J, with 10 bases in the middle. The TCR comes from a human donor who received an intestinal transplant. The chain uses TRBV7-9 and TRBJ1-1; TRBD1 might be the D (5 bases). The sequencing used unstimulated CD8+ T cells sorted from spleen or lymph node cells, collected before intestinal transplant. The CDR3 DNA is TGTGCCAGCCGGGGGAGCTTGAACACTGAAGCTTTCTTT. Translation: CASRGSLNTEAFF.